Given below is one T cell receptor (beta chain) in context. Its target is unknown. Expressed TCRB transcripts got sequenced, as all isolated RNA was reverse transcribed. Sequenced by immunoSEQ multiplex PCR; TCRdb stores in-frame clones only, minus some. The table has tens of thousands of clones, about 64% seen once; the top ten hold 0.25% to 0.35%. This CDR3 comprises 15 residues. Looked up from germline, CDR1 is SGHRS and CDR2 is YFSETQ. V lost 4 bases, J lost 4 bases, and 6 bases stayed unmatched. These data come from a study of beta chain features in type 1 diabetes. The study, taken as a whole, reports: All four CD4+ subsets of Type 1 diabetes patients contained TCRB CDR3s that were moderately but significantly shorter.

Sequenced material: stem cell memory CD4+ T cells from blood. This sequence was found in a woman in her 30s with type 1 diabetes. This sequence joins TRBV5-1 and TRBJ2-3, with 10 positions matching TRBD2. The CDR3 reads CASSLASGGADTQYF. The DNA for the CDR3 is TGCGCCAGCAGCCTAGCTAGCGGGGGCGCAGATACGCAGTATTTT.